The next 22 T cell receptor beta chains were all read from a single sample in a study of CD8 T cells in ankylosing spondylitis. In TCRdb, the 5' RACE reads were re-called with MiXCR into one record per CDR3 protein. The sample records roughly 120,000 distinct CDR3 sequences, about 7% being singletons. The sequenced material came from blood, either unsorted or a sorted T cell fraction (not recorded which). The origin of the receptors is a male donor with ankylosing spondylitis or in good health (not recorded which).

This clonotype was seen many times. This chain joins TRBV27 and TRBJ1-5; TRBD1 is a possible D gene (5 bases). CDR1 is MNHEY, CDR2 SMNVEV, per germline (reference sequence). V was trimmed by 6 bases and J by 7 bases, leaving 19 bases between them. This CDR3 region has 15 residues. The CDR3: CASSLNQGRGQPQHF. DNA of the CDR3: TGTGCCAGCAGCCTAAACCAGGGTAGAGGACAGCCCCAGCATTTT.

The chain couples TRBV20-1 to TRBJ2-1; maybe TRBD2 (5 bases). This CDR3 is built from 13 residues. From germline, CDR1 is DFQATT and CDR2 SNEGSKA (reference sequence). Trimming took 6 bases from V and 7 from J, leaving 16 bases between them. The CDR3 nucleotides read TGCAGTGCGGAGAGAGGGTGGAGGAATGAGCAGTTCTTC. This sequence encodes CSAERGWRNEQFF.

A word on this clonotype: A much larger clone differs by one base, so this may be a read error. The chain couples TRBV27 to TRBJ2-7; D is unclear. The CDR3 is 14 amino acids. Germline V gene lookup returns CDR1 MNHEY and CDR2 SMNVEV (reference sequence). This CDR3 reads CASSLLGNSHEQYF. CDR3 sequence (DNA): TGTGCCAGCAGTTTACTGGGCAACTCCCACGAGCAGTACTTC.

This clonotype was found many times. V is TRBV20-1 and J is TRBJ1-4; 7 bases agree with TRBD1. The CDR3 runs 15 residues. The V gene end was trimmed by 0 bases and the J gene end by 4 bases; junction bases not matched to a gene: 5. Germline assignment: CDR1 DFQATT and CDR2 SNEGSKA (reference sequence). The DNA of the CDR3 is TGCAGTGCTAGAGATCGAAGGGGGCTTAATGAAAAACTGTTTTTT. Translated, it gives CSARDRRGLNEKLFF.

This clonotype was seen ten or more times. The chain carries TRBV27 and TRBJ2-1, with 15 bases that match TRBD2. Per germline, CDR1 MNHEY and CDR2 SMNVEV (reference sequence). With V trimmed by 8 bases and J by 0 bases, 8 bases remained unmatched. The CDR3 totals 18 residues. CDR3 coding DNA: TGTGCCAGCGCCAATGGGGGACTAGCGGGAGGCTCCTACAATGAGCAGTTCTTC. This encodes CASANGGLAGGSYNEQFF.

This clonotype was counted at least ten times. CDR3 residues: CASSLDQANTEAFF. The CDR3 nucleotides are TGCGCCAGCAGCTTGGATCAGGCAAACACTGAAGCTTTCTTT. The chain combines TRBV5-1 with TRBJ1-1; D gene uncertain. The CDR3 loop spans 14 amino acids. Germline V CDR1 and CDR2: SGHRS, YFSETQ. V was clipped by 0 bases and J by 2 bases, with 8 bases between them.

Ten or more counts support this clonotype. The chain couples TRBV18 to TRBJ1-1; unclear D gene. The CDR3 is made up of 15 amino acids. Between the trimmed V and J ends, which lost 1 base and 4 bases, there was a span of 13 bases. Germline CDR1 and CDR2: KGHSH and LQKENI. CDR3 nucleotide sequence: TGTGCCAGCTCACCACTCGGGTCCACTAGCACTGAAGCTTTCTTT. Translation: CASSPLGSTSTEAFF.

This clonotype was observed many times. This chain joins TRBV20-1 and TRBJ1-4; no clear D gene. The CDR3 has 13 residues. The germline V gene encodes CDR1 DFQATT and CDR2 SNEGSKA (reference sequence). Between the trimmed V and J ends, which lost 4 bases and 8 bases, there was a span of 14 bases. CDR3 bases: TGCAGTGCTATAGACGGTAATTCGGAAAAACTGTTTTTT. Protein product: CSAIDGNSEKLFF.

A few counts support this clonotype. The rearrangement links TRBV11-2 to TRBJ2-1; 8 bases fit TRBD1. This CDR3 has 18 amino acids. Germline-derived CDR1 and CDR2 are SGHAT and FQNNGV. The V and J ends lost 3 bases and 5 bases, in that order; junction bases with no gene match: 15. CDR3 coding DNA: TGTGCCAGCAGCTTTACCGGGACAGGTCCGTACAGGGACAATGAGCAGTTCTTC. As protein: CASSFTGTGPYRDNEQFF.

This clonotype was seen ten or more times. This chain links TRBV28 with TRBJ2-7; 11 bases line up with TRBD2. CDR1 and CDR2 (germline): MDHEN, SYDVKM. The CDR3 spans 15 residues. V shed 6 bases, J shed 3 bases, and the junction held 7 bases outside the gene matches. The CDR3 here is CASSRGLAGSYEQYF. The CDR3 coding sequence is TGTGCCAGCAGCCGCGGACTAGCGGGTAGCTACGAGCAGTACTTC.

This clonotype was observed at least ten times. The chain couples TRBV7-2 to TRBJ2-7, with 13 bases identical to TRBD2. V dropped 6 bases and J dropped 2; count of bases not matched to a gene: 1. The germline gives CDR1 SGHTA, CDR2 FQGNSA. The length of the CDR3 is 14 residues. The CDR3 DNA reads as TGTGCCAGCAGTGGGACTAGCGGGGCCTACGAGCAGTACTTC. Translating gives CASSGTSGAYEQYF. The whole variable domain, filled in from reference TRBV7-2 and TRBJ2-7, reads GAGVSQSPSNKVTEKGKDVELRCDPISGHTALYWYRQSLGQGLEFLIYFQGNSAPDKSGLPSDRFSAERTGGSVSTLTIQRTQQEDSAVYLCASSGTSGAYEQYFGPGTRLTVT.

Points on this clonotype: A much larger clone is a single base away; this may be a read error. The chain carries TRBV20-1 and TRBJ1-2; 9 bases line up with TRBD1. CDR3 length equals 13 residues. Germline CDR1 and CDR2: DFQATT and SNEGSKA (reference sequence). CDR3 DNA: TGCAGTGGTAGAGATAGGGACAGGGATGGCTACACCTTC. Its translation: CSGRDRDRDGYTF.

This clonotype was seen many times. J is TRBJ2-7 and V is TRBV20-1, with 12 bases matching TRBD2. CDR1 and CDR2 (germline): DFQATT, SNEGSKA (reference sequence). The CDR3 sequence is 16 residues long. The J segment lost 1 base and the V segment lost 3 bases, leaving 7 bases of the junction unmatched. DNA for the CDR3: TGCAGTGCTAGTGACCCGGGACTAGCGGGTTCCTACGAGCAGTACTTC. Amino acid sequence: CSASDPGLAGSYEQYF.

This clonotype was detected many times. The chain uses TRBV4-1 and TRBJ1-5; 10 nucleotides line up with TRBD1. This CDR3 region has 15 residues. Germline CDR1 and CDR2: MGHRA and YSYEKL. With 3 bases clipped from V and 5 bases from J, the junction kept 4 bases outside the gene matches. The CDR3 DNA sequence: TGCGCCAGCAGCCAGGACAGGGGGGGGGATCAGCCCCAGCATTTT. Encoded protein: CASSQDRGGDQPQHF.

This clonotype was seen ten or more times. The CDR3 reads CSVGLGLAVYNEQFF. Written as DNA, the CDR3 is TGCAGCGTTGGTCTTGGACTAGCGGTATACAATGAGCAGTTCTTC. This chain connects TRBV29-1 to TRBJ2-1, with 10 bases aligning to TRBD2. Per the germline V gene, CDR1 is SQVTM and CDR2 is ANQGSEA. J lost 4 bases, V lost 4 bases, and 7 bases had no gene match. The CDR3 sequence is 15 residues long.

V gene TRBV6-5 combines with J gene TRBJ2-1, with 10 bases lining up with TRBD1. V shed 4 bases and J 4 bases; nucleotides not matched to a gene: 1. This CDR3 has 14 amino acids. Per germline, CDR1 MNHEY and CDR2 SVGAGI. The CDR3 DNA sequence: TGTGCCAGCAGTTGGACAGGGGGTTACAATGAGCAGTTCTTC. This encodes CASSWTGGYNEQFF.

This clonotype was seen a handful of times. The gene calls are TRBV2 and TRBJ2-7; no clear D gene. V lost 3 bases and J 0 bases, leaving 6 bases between the germline ends. Germline loops: CDR1 SNHLY, CDR2 FYNNEI. This CDR3 has 13 residues. CDR3 coding DNA: TGTGCCAGCAGTGACTCTTTCTCCTACGAGCAGTACTTC. Translation: CASSDSFSYEQYF.

The sample holds many counts of this clonotype. The chain uses TRBV7-9 and TRBJ2-2; perhaps TRBD2 as D (6 bases). V dropped 1 base and J dropped 5 bases, with 11 bases sitting between them. The CDR3 length is 15 residues. Germline V gene data show CDR1 as SEHNR and CDR2 as FQNEAQ (reference sequence). The CDR3 DNA sequence: TGTGCCAGCAGCTTAGGGGACTCGGGGACCGGGGAGCTGTTTTTT. Translated: CASSLGDSGTGELFF. Full variable domain (outside the CDR3, taken from reference TRBV7-9 and TRBJ2-2): DTGVSQNPRHKITKRGQNVTFRCDPISEHNRLYWYRQTLGQGPEFLTYFQNEAQLEKSRLLSDRFSAERPKGSFSTLEIQRTEQGDSAMYLCASSLGDSGTGELFFGEGSRLTVL.

This clonotype was counted ten times or more. The chain has TRBV5-1 and TRBJ2-1; possibly TRBD2 for D (6 bases). Per germline, CDR1 SGHRS and CDR2 YFSETQ. Trimming pared 2 bases from V and 5 bases from J, leaving 17 bases between. The CDR3 sequence is 16 residues long. CDR3 sequence (DNA): TGCGCCAGCAGCTTTGGGGACGGGACTTATAACAATGAGCAGTTCTTC. Its protein is CASSFGDGTYNNEQFF.

Ten or more counts support this clonotype. The chain joins TRBV7-9 to TRBJ2-7; TRBD1 aligns across 7 bases. This CDR3 comprises 16 residues. CDR1 and CDR2 (germline): SEHNR, FQNEAQ (reference sequence). Unmatched junction bases numbered 15, after V lost 5 bases and J lost 5 bases. The CDR3 DNA follows: TGTGCCAGCAGCGGTCAAACAGGGACAGTTTTTAACGAGCAGTACTTC. The encoded protein is CASSGQTGTVFNEQYF.

This clonotype was picked up many times. This rearrangement joins TRBV6-1 to TRBJ2-1, with 14 bases aligning to TRBD2. Germline loops: CDR1 MNHNS, CDR2 SASEGT. V was clipped by 6 bases and J by 15 bases; unmatched bases: 7. The CDR3 totals 13 residues. The DNA for the CDR3 is TGTGCCAGCAGCTCGGGACTAGCGGGGGAGGGGTTCTTC. It translates to CASSSGLAGEGFF.

V and J are TRBV3-1 and TRBJ2-5; TRBD2 is a possible D gene (6 bases). In germline, CDR1 is LGHDT, CDR2 YNNKEL (reference sequence). Trimming pared 6 bases from V and 5 bases from J, leaving 22 bases between. The CDR3 length is 16 residues. CDR3 sequence (DNA): TGTGCCAGCAGATCCACAACGGGACTTGCCATCGAGACCCAGTACTTC. Protein: CASRSTTGLAIETQYF.